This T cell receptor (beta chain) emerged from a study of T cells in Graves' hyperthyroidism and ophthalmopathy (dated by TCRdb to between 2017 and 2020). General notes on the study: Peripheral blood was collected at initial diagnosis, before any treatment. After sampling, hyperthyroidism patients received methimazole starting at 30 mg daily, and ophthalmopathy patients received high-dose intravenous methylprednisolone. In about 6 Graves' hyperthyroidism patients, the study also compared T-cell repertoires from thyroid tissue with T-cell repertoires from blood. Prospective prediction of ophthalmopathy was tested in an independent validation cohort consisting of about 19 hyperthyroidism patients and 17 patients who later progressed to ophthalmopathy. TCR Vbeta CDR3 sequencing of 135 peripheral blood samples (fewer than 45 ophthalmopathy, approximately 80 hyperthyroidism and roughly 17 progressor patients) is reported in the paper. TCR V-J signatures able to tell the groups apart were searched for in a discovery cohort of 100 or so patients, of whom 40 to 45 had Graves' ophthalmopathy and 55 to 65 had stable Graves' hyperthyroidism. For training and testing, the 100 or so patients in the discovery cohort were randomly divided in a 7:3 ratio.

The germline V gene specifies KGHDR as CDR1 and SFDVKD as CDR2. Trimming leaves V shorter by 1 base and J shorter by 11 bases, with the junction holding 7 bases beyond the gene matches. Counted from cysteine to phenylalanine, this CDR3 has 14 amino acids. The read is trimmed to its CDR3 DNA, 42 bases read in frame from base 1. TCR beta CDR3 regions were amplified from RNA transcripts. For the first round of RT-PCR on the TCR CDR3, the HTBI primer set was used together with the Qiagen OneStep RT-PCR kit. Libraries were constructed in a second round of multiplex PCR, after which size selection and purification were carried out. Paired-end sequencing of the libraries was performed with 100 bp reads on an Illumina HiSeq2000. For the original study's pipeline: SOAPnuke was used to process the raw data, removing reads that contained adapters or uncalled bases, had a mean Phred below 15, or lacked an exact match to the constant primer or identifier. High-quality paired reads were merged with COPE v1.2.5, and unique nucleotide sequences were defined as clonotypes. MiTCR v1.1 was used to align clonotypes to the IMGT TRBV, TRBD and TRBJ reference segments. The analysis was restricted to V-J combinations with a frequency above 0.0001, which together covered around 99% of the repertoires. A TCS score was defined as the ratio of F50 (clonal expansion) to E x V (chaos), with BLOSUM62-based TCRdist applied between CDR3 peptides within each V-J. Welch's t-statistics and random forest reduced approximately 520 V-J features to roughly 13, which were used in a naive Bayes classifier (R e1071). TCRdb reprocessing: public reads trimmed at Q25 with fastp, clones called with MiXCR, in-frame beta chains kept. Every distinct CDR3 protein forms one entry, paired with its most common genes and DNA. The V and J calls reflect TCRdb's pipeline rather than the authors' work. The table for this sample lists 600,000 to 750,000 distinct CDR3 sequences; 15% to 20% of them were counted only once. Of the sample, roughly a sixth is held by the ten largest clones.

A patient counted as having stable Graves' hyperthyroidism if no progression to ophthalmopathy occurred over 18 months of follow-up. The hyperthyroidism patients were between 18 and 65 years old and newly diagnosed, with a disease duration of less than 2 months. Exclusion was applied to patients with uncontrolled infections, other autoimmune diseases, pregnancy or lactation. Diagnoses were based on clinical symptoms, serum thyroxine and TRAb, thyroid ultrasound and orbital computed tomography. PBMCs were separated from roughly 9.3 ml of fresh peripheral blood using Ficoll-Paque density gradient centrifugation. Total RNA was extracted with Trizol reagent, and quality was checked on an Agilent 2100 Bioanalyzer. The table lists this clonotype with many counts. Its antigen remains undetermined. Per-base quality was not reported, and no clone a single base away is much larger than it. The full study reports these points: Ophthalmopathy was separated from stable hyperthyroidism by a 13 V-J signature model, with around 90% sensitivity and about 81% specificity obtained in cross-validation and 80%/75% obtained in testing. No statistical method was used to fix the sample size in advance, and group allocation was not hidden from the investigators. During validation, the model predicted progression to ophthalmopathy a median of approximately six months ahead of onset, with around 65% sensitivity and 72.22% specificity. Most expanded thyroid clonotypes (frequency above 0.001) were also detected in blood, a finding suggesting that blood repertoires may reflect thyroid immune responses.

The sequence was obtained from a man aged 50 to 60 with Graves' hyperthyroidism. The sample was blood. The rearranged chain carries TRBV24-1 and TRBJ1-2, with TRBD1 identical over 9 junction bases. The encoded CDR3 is CATSDLYSGTGYTF. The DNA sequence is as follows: TGTGCCACCAGTGATTTATACTCCGGGACAGGGTACACCTTC.